Following are 8 T cell receptor beta chains from one sample sequenced in a study of T cells in women clearing cervical HPV infection. Libraries were prepared by immunoSEQ multiplex PCR; TCRdb keeps only in-frame clonotypes and omits some of them. Seen in this sample are tens of thousands of clones; the ten most common clones hold about 1.5%. What was sequenced was blood buffy coat. These receptor sequences come from a woman aged 18 to 75 with a cervical HPV16 infection that either progressed to CIN3+ or cleared (not recorded which).

Comments on this clone: The CDR3 end is not reached by the read, which stops 3 residues before it; the germline J gene fills it in. V gene TRBV19 combines with J gene TRBJ2-1; a weak D match, TRBD1 (5 bases). Per germline, CDR1 LNHDA and CDR2 SQIVND (reference sequence). The CDR3 is 15 amino acids. V was pared by 2 bases and J by 5 bases, with 13 bases between. Partial CDR3 DNA: TGTGCCAGTAGTATATGGGGCAGTTATAACAATGAG. Residues: CASSIWGSYNNE. The whole CDR3 region reads CASSIWGSYNNEQFF.

Points on this clone: The CDR3 end lies 3 residues beyond the end of the read and is filled in from the germline J gene. This chain links TRBV7-9 with TRBJ2-3, with D maybe TRBD1 (5 bases). The germline V and J ends were trimmed by 1 base and 6 bases, with 8 bases remaining between them. The germline CDR1 and CDR2 sequences are SEHNR and FQNEAQ (reference sequence). The CDR3 spans 13 residues. CDR3 residues: CASSLEPGDTQYF. CDR3 bases read: TGTGCCAGCAGCTTAGAGCCAGGGGATACG.

CDR3 residues: CASSHRTGKGETQYF. CDR3 DNA (partial): TGTGCCAGCAGCCACCGGACAGGGAAGGGAGAGACC. V gene TRBV5-6 combines with J gene TRBJ2-5; 8 nucleotides match TRBD1. The CDR3 extends 3 residues past the end of the read, so its final part is completed from the germline J gene. Trimming took 4 bases from V and 4 from J; bases not matched to a gene: 9. This CDR3 has 15 residues. Germline V lookup: CDR1 SGHDT, CDR2 YYEEEE.

As to this clone: Sequencing ends 3 residues short of the CDR3 end; the germline J gene provides the rest. The chain carries TRBV20-1 and TRBJ2-5; 7 nucleotides line up with TRBD2. Trimming cost V 6 bases and J 5 bases; bases outside gene matches: 6. The germline V gene has CDR1 DFQATT and CDR2 SNEGSKA (reference sequence). The CDR3 is 12 residues long. The CDR3 bases that were read are TGCAGTGCATTAACGGGGGGTGAGACC. Protein sequence: CSALTGGET. The entire CDR3 reads CSALTGGETQYF.

A word on this clone: The read comes to an end 3 residues before the CDR3 does, leaving the germline J gene to fill in the end. V gene TRBV5-6 combines with J gene TRBJ2-4, with D hard to call. Germline-derived CDR1 and CDR2 are SGHDT and YYEEEE. CDR3 size: 14 residues. CDR3 region: CASSLVTEGYGQYF. CDR3 DNA, as far as it was read: TGTGCCAGCAGCTTGGTAACAGAAGGGTATGGT.

A note on this clone: The read terminates 3 residues ahead of where the CDR3 ends, so the germline J gene completes it. The identical CDR3 is also encoded by other nucleotide sequences in the sample. The chain combines TRBV10-2 with TRBJ2-5; tentative D call: TRBD1 (5 bases). There are 13 residues in the CDR3. Germline CDR1 WSHSY, CDR2 SAAADI. Trimming took off 7 bases at V and 1 base at J, with 10 bases between the two ends. CDR3 in amino acids: CASTRQIQETQYF. CDR3 DNA, as far as it was read: TGCGCCAGCACTCGACAGATCCAAGAGACC.

Turning to this clone: The read ends 3 residues early relative to the CDR3; the germline J gene fills the gap. The rearrangement joins TRBV19 to TRBJ1-5; D perhaps matches TRBD1 (5 bases). The germline gives CDR1 LNHDA, CDR2 SQIVND (reference sequence). Trimming removed 8 bases at V and 4 bases at J, with 12 bases between. CDR3 length: 13 residues. This CDR3 reads CASRGGWNQPQHF. CDR3 DNA, as far as it was read: TGTGCCAGTCGCGGGGGTTGGAATCAGCCC.

To note about this clone: The read halts 3 residues ahead of the CDR3 end, with the missing end drawn from the germline J gene. V and J are TRBV2 and TRBJ2-5; 9 nucleotides align to TRBD2. There are 14 residues in the CDR3. Trimming cost V 5 bases and J 7 bases; bases outside gene matches: 8. From germline, CDR1 is SNHLY and CDR2 FYNNEI. CDR3 bases read: TGTGCCAGCAGTCCGGGACTAGCTACCGGGACC. Its protein product is CASSPGLATGT. From start to end, the CDR3 is CASSPGLATGTQYF.